This TCR beta chain is from a study of OX40 agonist ivuxolimab in advanced cancers. For the study at large: A mean age of around 63 years, range about 20 to 79, was recorded, and more than 80% were male. Three individuals attained partial responses, comprising one hepatocellular carcinoma case and two cutaneous melanoma cases.

The data were produced by immunoSEQ multiplex PCR, yet TCRdb's version contains in-frame clones alone and is incomplete. The data hold tens of thousands of clones, with around 90% observed a single time. The count of this clone is one. After removal of 4 bases from V and 5 bases from J, the junction contained 9 bases not matched to a gene. The CDR3 runs 16 residues. The germline gives CDR1 SGHRS, CDR2 YFSETQ. The source material was CD4+ or CD8+ T cells sorted from blood, sampled in a trial of the OX40 agonist ivuxolimab. The gene calls are TRBV5-1 and TRBJ2-2; TRBD2 matches at 9 bases. The clonotype comes from an adult with an advanced solid tumor such as melanoma, head and neck, liver or kidney cancer. In nucleotides, the CDR3 is TGCGCCAGCAGCAAGGGTAGCGGGAGAGGAACCGGGGAGCTGTTTTTT. This gives the protein CASSKGSGRGTGELFF.